Presented here are 32 T cell receptor beta chains from one specimen sequenced in a study of early T cells in non-severe SARS-CoV-2 infection. TCRdb re-derived calls from the 5' RACE reads in MiXCR, one entry per CDR3 protein. The sample comprises more than 65,000 distinct CDR3 sequences, about 13% of which are singletons, and over 4% rests with the top ten. Material: whole blood. The origin of the receptors is an adult who was a healthcare worker with PCR-confirmed SARS-CoV-2 infection or an uninfected control (not recorded which).

The sample holds many counts of this clonotype. The chain employs TRBV7-2 and TRBJ2-7; 7 bases map to TRBD1. The length of the CDR3 is 13 residues. J lost 6 bases, V lost 6 bases, and 8 bases had no gene match. Looked up from germline, CDR1 is SGHTA and CDR2 is FQGNSA. This CDR3 reads CASSKRTGGEQYF. The CDR3 DNA follows: TGTGCCAGCAGTAAAAGGACAGGCGGCGAGCAGTACTTC.

This clonotype has at least ten counts. The chain employs TRBV18 and TRBJ1-2, with no clear D. The germline V and J ends were trimmed by 3 bases and 7 bases, with 15 bases remaining between them. This CDR3 comprises 14 residues. Germline loops: CDR1 KGHSH, CDR2 LQKENI. Here the CDR3 DNA reads TGTGCCAGCTCACCTGCAGCTCAAAACCCTGGCTACACCTTC. It yields the protein CASSPAAQNPGYTF. Full variable domain (missing parts from reference TRBV18 and TRBJ1-2): NAGVMQNPRHLVRRRGQEARLRCSPMKGHSHVYWYRQLPEEGLKFMVYLQKENIIDESGMPKERFSAEFPKEGPSILRIQQVVRGDSAAYFCASSPAAQNPGYTFGSGTRLTVV.

This clonotype has just a few counts. V and J are TRBV7-2 and TRBJ2-3, with 9 bases that match TRBD2. Germline V gene lookup returns CDR1 SGHTA and CDR2 FQGNSA. The CDR3 covers 17 residues. V shed 4 bases, J shed 4 bases, and the junction held 12 bases outside the gene matches. The CDR3 coding sequence is TGTGCCAGCAGCTCCCACTTTGCGGGAGGGCTGTCAGATACGCAGTATTTT. This translates into CASSSHFAGGLSDTQYF.

The V gene is TRBV7-6, the J gene TRBJ1-5, with D maybe TRBD1 (5 bases). The V and J ends lost 1 base and 1 base respectively, with 5 bases between them. The CDR3 is 14 residues long. Germline CDR1 and CDR2: SGHVS and FNYEAQ. The CDR3 loop reads CASSLGQSNQPQHF. In nucleotides, the CDR3 is TGTGCCAGCAGCTTAGGACAGAGCAATCAGCCCCAGCATTTT.

V usage is TRBV18 and J usage is TRBJ1-4; D is ambiguous. This CDR3 region has 16 residues. Trimming took off 8 bases at V and 11 bases at J, with 27 bases between the two ends. Germline V gene data show CDR1 as KGHSH and CDR2 as LQKENI. CDR3 coding DNA: TGTGCCAGCGTGTCGGATTTTTCGGGGAATCTGGGGAAACTGTTTTTT. As protein: CASVSDFSGNLGKLFF.

This clonotype was recorded many times. The V gene is TRBV6-6, the J gene TRBJ1-5; D not resolved. This CDR3 region has 13 residues. From germline, CDR1 is MNHNY and CDR2 SVGAGI (reference sequence). V was pared by 7 bases and J by 6 bases, with 13 bases between. Here the CDR3 DNA reads TGTGCCAGCACATTGGAGGGATTTCAGCCCCAGCATTTT. It codes for CASTLEGFQPQHF.

This chain links TRBV19 with TRBJ1-1; D is undetermined. Trimming pared 7 bases from V and 7 bases from J, leaving 13 bases between. CDR3 length: 12 amino acids. The V gene's germline CDR1 is LNHDA and CDR2 SQIVND (reference sequence). CDR3 nucleotide sequence: TGTGCCAGTACTAGGACGGAATTTGAAGCTTTCTTT. Its protein product is CASTRTEFEAFF.

The chain has TRBV28 and TRBJ1-2; tentative D call: TRBD1 (6 bases). The CDR3 totals 13 residues. Trimming stripped 10 bases from V and 2 bases from J, with 14 bases between. The germline V gene encodes CDR1 MDHEN and CDR2 SYDVKM. CDR3: CATNRVGNYGYTF. In DNA form, the CDR3 reads TGTGCCACAAACAGGGTTGGGAACTATGGCTACACCTTC.

In this sample, this clonotype turned up many times. The V call is TRBV18, the J call TRBJ1-5; TRBD1 is a possible D gene (6 bases). The V end was cut by 2 bases, the J end by 6 bases, with 14 bases between. Per the germline V gene, CDR1 is KGHSH and CDR2 is LQKENI. The CDR3 runs 15 residues. The CDR3 is CASSPTTGPVQPQHF. The CDR3 nucleotides are TGTGCCAGCTCACCAACGACAGGCCCCGTTCAGCCCCAGCATTTT.

There are many counts of this clonotype. The J gene is TRBJ2-5, the V gene TRBV20-1; no clear D gene. Per germline, CDR1 DFQATT and CDR2 SNEGSKA (reference sequence). This CDR3 has 13 residues. Between the trimmed V and J ends, which lost 3 bases and 4 bases, there was a span of 12 bases. The CDR3 here is CSASLRKGETQYF. CDR3 sequence (DNA): TGCAGTGCTAGCCTTAGGAAGGGAGAGACCCAGTACTTC.

This clonotype occurred many times. The chain is built from TRBV18 and TRBJ2-7, with 7 bases matching TRBD1. The CDR3 is 12 amino acids. The junction had 1 base not matched to a gene; V was cut back by 3 bases and J by 5 bases. The germline V gene encodes CDR1 KGHSH and CDR2 LQKENI. CDR3 coding DNA: TGTGCCAGCTCACCGACAGGGAACGAGCAGTACTTC. This codes for CASSPTGNEQYF.

The rearrangement links TRBV11-1 to TRBJ2-5; 7 positions match TRBD2. V lost 4 bases and J lost 5; bases outside the gene matches: 7. Germline CDR1 is SGHAT and CDR2 is FQDESV (reference sequence). The CDR3 totals 14 residues. CDR3 sequence (DNA): TGTGCCAGCAGCTCGACTAGCCCGAGGGAGACCCAGTACTTC. Translated, it gives CASSSTSPRETQYF. Together with reference TRBV11-1 and TRBJ2-5, the CDR3 gives the full variable domain: EAEVAQSPRYKITEKSQAVAFWCDPISGHATLYWYRQILGQGPELLVQFQDESVVDDSQLPKDRFSAERLKGVDSTLKIQPAELGDSAMYLCASSSTSPRETQYFGPGTRLLVL.

This clonotype was picked up many times. V usage is TRBV6-5 and J usage is TRBJ2-7; possibly TRBD1 or TRBD2 for D (6 bases each). Germline V gene data show CDR1 as MNHEY and CDR2 as SVGAGI. V shed 4 bases and J shed 0 bases, with 16 bases lying between them. The CDR3 extends over 16 amino acids. CDR3 sequence (DNA): TGTGCCAGCAGTTCGCTCCGGGGGCTAAACTCCTACGAGCAGTACTTC. This sequence encodes CASSSLRGLNSYEQYF.

In its sample, this clonotype was seen a few times. The gene calls are TRBV2 and TRBJ2-7, with no clear D. CDR1 is SNHLY, CDR2 FYNNEI, per germline. V shed 2 bases and J shed 3 bases, with 8 bases lying between them. The CDR3 has 13 amino acids. Here the CDR3 reads CASSESEVYEQYF. CDR3 bases: TGTGCCAGCAGTGAATCCGAGGTCTACGAGCAGTACTTC.

This clonotype was observed a few times. The rearrangement joins TRBV19 to TRBJ1-4; D gene unclear. Germline CDR1 is LNHDA and CDR2 is SQIVND (reference sequence). Between the trimmed V and J ends, which lost 7 bases and 4 bases, there was a span of 16 bases. This CDR3 is 15 amino acids long. The CDR3 loop is CASIGREHGNEKLFF. For the CDR3, the DNA is TGTGCCAGTATCGGGAGGGAACACGGTAATGAAAAACTGTTTTTT.

This clonotype was seen ten or more times. The chain employs TRBV5-1 and TRBJ2-2; a possible D gene is TRBD1 (5 bases). CDR1 is SGHRS and CDR2 is YFSETQ in the germline V gene. The CDR3 sequence is 15 residues long. Trimming stripped 6 bases from V and 0 bases from J, with 12 bases between. The DNA of the CDR3 is TGCGCCAGCAAATACGACAGCACGAACACCGGGGAGCTGTTTTTT. Protein: CASKYDSTNTGELFF.

The chain has TRBV12-3 or TRBV12-4 and TRBJ1-1, with D hard to call. The CDR3 length is 14 residues. The V gene lost 4 bases and the J gene lost 9 bases, with 18 bases spanning the gap. CDR3 coding DNA: TGTGCCAGCAGTTCCCAAAGGACCACCATAAAAGCTTTCTTT. Its translation: CASSSQRTTIKAFF.

The table lists this clonotype with many counts. The chain employs TRBV14 and TRBJ1-2, with D perhaps matching TRBD1 (6 bases). The V end lost 4 bases, the J end lost 8 bases, and 14 bases lay between the germline ends. The germline V gene encodes CDR1 SGHDN and CDR2 FVKESK. There are 13 residues in the CDR3. The chain's CDR3 is CASSPGQERGYTF. CDR3 nucleotides: TGTGCCAGCAGCCCGGGACAAGAAAGAGGCTACACCTTC.

This chain uses TRBV7-6 with TRBJ2-1; 9 bases are shared with TRBD2. CDR1 is SGHVS, CDR2 FNYEAQ, per germline. V was pared by 0 bases and J by 7 bases, with 7 bases of the junction left unmatched. CDR3 length equals 16 residues. This CDR3 is CASSLARGGAKNEQFF. In DNA form, the CDR3 reads TGTGCCAGCAGCTTAGCGCGCGGGGGGGCTAAAAATGAGCAGTTCTTC.

This clonotype was counted between two and nine times. V gene TRBV20-1 combines with J gene TRBJ2-7; weak D call: TRBD1 (6 bases). Germline CDR1 DFQATT, CDR2 SNEGSKA (reference sequence). The V end lost 6 bases, the J end lost 4 bases, and 10 bases lay between the germline ends. This CDR3 region has 11 residues. CDR3 sequence (DNA): TGCAGTGCCCAAGGGGGTTACGAGCAGTACTTC. Protein: CSAQGGYEQYF.

This rearrangement joins TRBV6-1 to TRBJ1-2; D is unresolved. The CDR3 runs 12 residues. V dropped 7 bases and J dropped 7 bases, with 13 bases sitting between them. The germline V gene has CDR1 MNHNS and CDR2 SASEGT. CDR3 bases: TGTGCCAGCAAAGTACGGGCTGCTGGCTACACCTTC. Translation gives CASKVRAAGYTF.

This clonotype occurred many times. CDR3 coding DNA: TGTGCCAGCAGTCCTTTTGGAGGGGGCTACGAGCAGTACTTC. Its translation is CASSPFGGGYEQYF. V gene TRBV12-3 or TRBV12-4 combines with J gene TRBJ2-7; D is tentatively TRBD1 or TRBD2 (6 bases each). V lost 5 bases and J 3 bases, leaving 14 bases between the germline ends. The CDR3 contains 14 residues.

The chain employs TRBV5-1 and TRBJ2-7, with 8 bases identical to TRBD1. J lost 12 bases, V lost 4 bases, and 15 bases had no gene match. The V gene's germline CDR1 is SGHRS and CDR2 YFSETQ. The CDR3 is 14 residues long. CDR3 sequence (DNA): TGCGCCAGCAGCACCGGGACAGGTGTCGGGGTATGGTACTTC. Residues: CASSTGTGVGVWYF. The entire variable domain, with the rest obtained from reference TRBV5-1 and TRBJ2-7, is as follows: KAGVTQTPRYLIKTRGQQVTLSCSPISGHRSVSWYQQTPGQGLQFLFEYFSETQRNKGNFPGRFSGRQFSNSRSEMNVSTLELGDSALYLCASSTGTGVGVWYFGPGTRLTVT.

V gene TRBV12-3 or TRBV12-4 combines with J gene TRBJ2-3; D is perhaps TRBD1 (5 bases). This CDR3 has 16 residues. V was shortened by 5 bases and J by 6 bases, with 21 bases between the two germline ends. CDR3 nucleotides: TGTGCCAGCAGTCCCCGTAGGGGCTCCGACCCTGATACGCAGTATTTT. Translating it yields CASSPRRGSDPDTQYF.

At least ten counts were recorded for this clonotype. This chain links TRBV10-2 with TRBJ2-5, with 12 bases that match TRBD2. The ends lost 2 bases at V and 3 bases at J; junction bases unmatched: 4. Germline V gene data show CDR1 as WSHSY and CDR2 as SAAADI. The CDR3 is 16 residues long. CDR3 sequence reads: CASSEPRLAGEETQYF. DNA of the CDR3: TGCGCCAGCAGTGAGCCAAGACTAGCGGGAGAAGAGACCCAGTACTTC.

The rearrangement links TRBV7-2 to TRBJ2-1, with D maybe TRBD2 (8 bases). Per germline, CDR1 SGHTA and CDR2 FQGNSA. The CDR3 extends over 15 amino acids. Trimming took off 4 bases at V and 6 bases at J, with 16 bases between the two ends. The CDR3 reads CASSSGGTRGNEQFF. Here the CDR3 DNA reads TGTGCCAGCAGCTCAGGGGGGACTAGGGGCAATGAGCAGTTCTTC.

There are a few counts of this clonotype. The CDR3 reads CASSLGRGTEAFF. CDR3 in DNA: TGTGCCAGCAGTTTGGGCAGGGGGACTGAAGCTTTCTTT. This sequence joins TRBV27 and TRBJ1-1, with TRBD1 matching 7 bases. CDR3 length: 13 amino acids. The germline V gene encodes CDR1 MNHEY and CDR2 SMNVEV (reference sequence). Trimming cost V 3 bases and J 5 bases; bases outside gene matches: 3.

This clonotype appeared a few times. This chain joins TRBV18 and TRBJ2-4; perhaps TRBD1 as D (6 bases). CDR1 KGHSH and CDR2 LQKENI come from the germline V gene. Between the trimmed V and J ends, which lost 0 bases and 9 bases, there was a span of 15 bases. This CDR3 region has 15 residues. The CDR3 coding sequence is TGTGCCAGCTCACCACCCGGACAGACAAAATTCATTCAGTACTTC. Residues: CASSPPGQTKFIQYF.

This clonotype has ten or more counts. The chain uses TRBV5-1 and TRBJ1-1, with D unresolved. The germline V gene has CDR1 SGHRS and CDR2 YFSETQ. This CDR3 spans 13 amino acids. Deletions cut 6 bases from V and 3 bases from J, with 12 bases between. CDR3 amino acids: CASTDGLDTEAFF. DNA of the CDR3: TGCGCCAGCACGGACGGACTCGACACTGAAGCTTTCTTT.

CDR3 amino acids: CSGTTGDTQYF. The DNA of the CDR3 is TGCAGCGGTACCACAGGAGATACGCAGTATTTT. The chain employs TRBV29-1 and TRBJ2-3, with D perhaps TRBD1 (5 bases). The V gene's germline CDR1 is SQVTM and CDR2 ANQGSEA. CDR3 length equals 11 residues. The ends were cut back, 7 bases at V and 5 bases at J, with 10 bases in the middle.

This clonotype has just a few counts. This chain joins TRBV19 and TRBJ2-5; perhaps TRBD2 as D (7 bases). Trimming left V 7 bases short and J 1 base short, with 16 bases between. Germline V gene lookup returns CDR1 LNHDA and CDR2 SQIVND (reference sequence). The CDR3 spans 15 residues. The CDR3 is CASTTHGGPQETQYF. The CDR3 coding sequence is TGTGCCAGTACCACCCACGGGGGGCCCCAAGAGACCCAGTACTTC.

This clonotype turned up a few times. This chain connects TRBV7-9 to TRBJ2-3; tentative D call: TRBD1 (6 bases). Trimming removed 8 bases at V and 0 bases at J, with 12 bases between. CDR3 length equals 14 residues. The V gene's germline CDR1 is SEHNR and CDR2 FQNEAQ (reference sequence). CDR3 region: CASPGTSSTDTQYF. The CDR3 DNA reads as TGTGCCAGCCCCGGGACATCAAGCACAGATACGCAGTATTTT.